This T cell receptor (beta chain) was found in a study of shared T cell receptors in the human thymus. With V trimmed by 6 bases and J by 0 bases, 11 bases remained unmatched. In germline, CDR1 is MDHEN, CDR2 SYDVKM. The CDR3 runs to 17 residues. The method was immunoSEQ multiplex PCR; TCRdb's version includes in-frame clones alone and lacks a portion of them. The sample records about 610,000 clones, approximately 87% being singletons. The data also belong to a second study, concerning human thymus T cells. That study reports: Thymus tissue for the work was resected from patients undergoing corrective heart surgery. What related research reported was that thymic repertoires overlapped highly among unrelated individuals.

V gene TRBV28 combines with J gene TRBJ2-7, with 10 bases fitting TRBD1. The TCR comes from a boy in the first two years of life with a congenital heart defect. Sequencing was done on a sample of thymocytes. The DNA for the CDR3 is TGTGCCAGCAGGCTCGGGACAGGGGCGACCAGCTCCTACGAGCAGTACTTC. Protein: CASRLGTGATSSYEQYF.